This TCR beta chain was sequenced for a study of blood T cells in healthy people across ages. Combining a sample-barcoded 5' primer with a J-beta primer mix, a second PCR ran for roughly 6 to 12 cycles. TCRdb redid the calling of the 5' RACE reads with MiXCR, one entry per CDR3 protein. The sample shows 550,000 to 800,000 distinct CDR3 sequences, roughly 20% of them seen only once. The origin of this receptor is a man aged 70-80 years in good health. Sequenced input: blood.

The CDR3 loop is CSAREGRGFSGYTF. The DNA of the CDR3 is TGCAGTGCTAGAGAAGGCAGGGGGTTTAGTGGCTACACCTTC. J is TRBJ1-2 and V is TRBV20-1, with 7 bases fitting TRBD1. Germline V CDR1 and CDR2: DFQATT, SNEGSKA (reference sequence). The ends lost 0 bases at V and 7 bases at J; junction bases unmatched: 8. The CDR3 runs to 14 residues.